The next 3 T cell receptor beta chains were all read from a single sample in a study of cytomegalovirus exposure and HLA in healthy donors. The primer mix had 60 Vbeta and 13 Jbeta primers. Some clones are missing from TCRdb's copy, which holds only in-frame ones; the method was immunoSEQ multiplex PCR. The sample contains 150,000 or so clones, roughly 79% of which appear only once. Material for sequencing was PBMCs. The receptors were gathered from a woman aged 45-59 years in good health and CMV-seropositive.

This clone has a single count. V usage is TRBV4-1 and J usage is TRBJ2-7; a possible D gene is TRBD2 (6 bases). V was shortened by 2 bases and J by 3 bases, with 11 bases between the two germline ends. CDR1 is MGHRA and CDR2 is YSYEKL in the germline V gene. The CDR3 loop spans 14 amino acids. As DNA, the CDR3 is TGCGCCAGCAGCCAATCCGGGAGTGGCTACGAGCAGTACTTC. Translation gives CASSQSGSGYEQYF.

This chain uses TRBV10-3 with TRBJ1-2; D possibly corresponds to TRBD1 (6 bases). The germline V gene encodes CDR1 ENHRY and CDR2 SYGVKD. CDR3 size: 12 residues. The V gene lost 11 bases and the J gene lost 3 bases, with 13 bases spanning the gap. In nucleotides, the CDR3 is TGTGCCTCAAGAGGGGGTGACTATGGCTACACCTTC. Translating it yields CASRGGDYGYTF.

The CDR3 bases are TGCAGCGTTGTGACAGGGTATAATGAAAAACTGTTTTTT. It codes for CSVVTGYNEKLFF. The gene calls are TRBV29-1 and TRBJ1-4, with 7 nucleotides matching TRBD1. V lost 4 bases and J lost 4; bases outside the gene matches: 3. The CDR3 covers 13 residues. The V gene's germline CDR1 is SQVTM and CDR2 ANQGSEA.